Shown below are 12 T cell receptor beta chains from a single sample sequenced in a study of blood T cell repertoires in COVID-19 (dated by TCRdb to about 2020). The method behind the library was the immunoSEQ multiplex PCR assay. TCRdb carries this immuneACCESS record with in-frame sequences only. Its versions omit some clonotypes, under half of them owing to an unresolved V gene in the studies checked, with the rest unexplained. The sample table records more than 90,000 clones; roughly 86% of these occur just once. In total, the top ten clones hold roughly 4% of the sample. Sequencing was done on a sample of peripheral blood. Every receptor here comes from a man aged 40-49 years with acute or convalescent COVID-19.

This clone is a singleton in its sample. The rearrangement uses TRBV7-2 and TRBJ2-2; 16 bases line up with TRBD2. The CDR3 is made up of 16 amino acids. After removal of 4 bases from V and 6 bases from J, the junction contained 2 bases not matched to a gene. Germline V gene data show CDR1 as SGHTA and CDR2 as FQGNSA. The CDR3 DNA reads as TGTGCCAGCAGCTCGGGACTAGCGGGGGGGCCCGGGGAGCTGTTTTTT. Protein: CASSSGLAGGPGELFF.

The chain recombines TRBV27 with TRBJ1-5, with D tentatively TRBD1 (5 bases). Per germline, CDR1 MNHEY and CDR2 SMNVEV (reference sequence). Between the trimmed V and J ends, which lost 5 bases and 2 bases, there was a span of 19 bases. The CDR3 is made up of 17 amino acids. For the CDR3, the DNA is TGTGCCAGCAGTCAAACCGCGCAGGGAGGTGGCAATCAGCCCCAGCATTTT. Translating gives CASSQTAQGGGNQPQHF.

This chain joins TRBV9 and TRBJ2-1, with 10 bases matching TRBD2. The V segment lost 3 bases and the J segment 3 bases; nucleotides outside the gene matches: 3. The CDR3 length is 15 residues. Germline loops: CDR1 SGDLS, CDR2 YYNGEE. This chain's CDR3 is CASSALAGHYNEQFF. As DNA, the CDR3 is TGTGCCAGCAGCGCACTAGCGGGGCACTACAATGAGCAGTTCTTC.

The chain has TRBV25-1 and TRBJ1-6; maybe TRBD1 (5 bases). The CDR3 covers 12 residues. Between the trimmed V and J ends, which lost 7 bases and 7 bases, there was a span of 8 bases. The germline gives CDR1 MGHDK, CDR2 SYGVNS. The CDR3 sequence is CASKGPNSPLHF. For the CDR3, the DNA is TGTGCCAGCAAGGGGCCAAATTCACCCCTCCACTTT.

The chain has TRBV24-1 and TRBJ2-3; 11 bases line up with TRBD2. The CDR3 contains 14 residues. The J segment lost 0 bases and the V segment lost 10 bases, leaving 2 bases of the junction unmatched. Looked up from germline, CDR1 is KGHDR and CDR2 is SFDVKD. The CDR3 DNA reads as TGTGCCACAGGACTAGCGGGTAGCACAGATACGCAGTATTTT. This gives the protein CATGLAGSTDTQYF.

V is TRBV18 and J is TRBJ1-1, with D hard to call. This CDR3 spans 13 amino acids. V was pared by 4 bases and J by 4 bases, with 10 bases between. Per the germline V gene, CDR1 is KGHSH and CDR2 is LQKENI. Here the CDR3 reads CASSLYTSTEAFF. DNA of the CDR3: TGTGCCAGCTCACTATACACCAGCACTGAAGCTTTCTTT.

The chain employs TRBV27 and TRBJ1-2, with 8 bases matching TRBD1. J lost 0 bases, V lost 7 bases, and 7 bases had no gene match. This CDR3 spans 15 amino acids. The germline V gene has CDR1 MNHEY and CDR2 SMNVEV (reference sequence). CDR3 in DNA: TGTGCCAGCAAACTTGACAGGGGAGCTAACTATGGCTACACCTTC. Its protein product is CASKLDRGANYGYTF.

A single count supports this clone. As DNA, the CDR3 is TGTGCCAGCAGCCAATGGGTCCGGGACAGAGAGAACACTGAAGCTTTCTTT. Encoded protein: CASSQWVRDRENTEAFF. This sequence joins TRBV3-1 (or the pseudogene TRBV3-2) and TRBJ1-1, with 7 bases aligning to TRBD1. Losses at the gene ends were 2 bases for V and 1 base for J; bases not matched to a gene: 10. The CDR3 length is 17 residues. Germline values: CDR1 LGHDT, CDR2 YNNKEL (reference sequence).

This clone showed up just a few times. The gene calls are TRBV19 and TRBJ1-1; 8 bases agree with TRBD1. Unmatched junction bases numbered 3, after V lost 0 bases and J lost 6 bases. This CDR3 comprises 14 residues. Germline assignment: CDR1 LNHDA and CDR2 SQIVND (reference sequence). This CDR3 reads CASSIEDRGSEAFF. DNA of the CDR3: TGTGCCAGTAGTATAGAAGACAGGGGATCTGAAGCTTTCTTT.

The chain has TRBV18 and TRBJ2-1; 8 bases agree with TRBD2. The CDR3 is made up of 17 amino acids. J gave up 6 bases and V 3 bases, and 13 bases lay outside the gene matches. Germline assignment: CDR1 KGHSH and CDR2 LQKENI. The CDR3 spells CASSPPGTSSGGNEQFF. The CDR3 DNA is TGTGCCAGCTCACCTCCCGGGACTAGTTCGGGGGGCAATGAGCAGTTCTTC.

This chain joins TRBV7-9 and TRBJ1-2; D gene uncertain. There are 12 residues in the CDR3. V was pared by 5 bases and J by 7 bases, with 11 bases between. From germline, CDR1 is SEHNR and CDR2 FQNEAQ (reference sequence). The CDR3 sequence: CASSPPEGGYTF. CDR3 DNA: TGTGCCAGCAGCCCCCCTGAGGGTGGCTACACCTTC.

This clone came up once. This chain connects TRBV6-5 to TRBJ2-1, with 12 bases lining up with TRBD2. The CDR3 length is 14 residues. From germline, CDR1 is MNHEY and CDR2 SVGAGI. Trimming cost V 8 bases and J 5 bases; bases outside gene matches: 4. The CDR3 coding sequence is TGTGCCAGCTTGACTAGCGGGAGTCACAATGAGCAGTTCTTC. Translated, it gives CASLTSGSHNEQFF.